This T cell receptor (beta chain) was identified during a study of T cell clonotyping in hematopoietic cell transplantation (dated by TCRdb to the early 2020s). With regard to the full study: A total of 110 to 150 blood samples were collected in the study from 35 to 45 consecutive transplant recipients and their related donors. Patients were recruited between 2015 and 2017 and followed until late 2020 or death. The research as a whole found: Just a small fraction of recipient repertoires overlapped with donor repertoires, and more than 97% appeared de novo at the given depth. Recipient TCR diversity fell after transplant, with pathologically expanded clonotypes rising progressively from day 30 to day 180. Broader TCR repertoire diversity after transplant was predicted by Inverse Simpson Index values from donors and from recipients before transplant. The sample size was limited, and because cells were not sorted, the contributions of CD4 and CD8 repertoires could not be separated.

According to the study, the label for this sample's time point signals: 100 days after allo-HCT. Recipient blood was collected about 28 days before transplant and at days 30, 100 and 180 after transplant. Nuclei Lysis Solution was used to extract genomic DNA from fresh or cryopreserved unfractionated peripheral blood mononuclear cells. The immunoSEQ assay, a bias-controlled multiplex PCR using V- and J-specific primers, was used to amplify TCR beta CDR3 regions from genomic DNA. In a second PCR step, the CDR3 amplicons were tagged with a proprietary barcode plus Illumina adapter sequences. An Illumina MiSeq instrument was used to sequence the CDR3 libraries. The study's own analysis went as follows. immunoSEQ Analyzer 3.0 was used for export and quality control, with R Bioconductor and Immunarch used for downstream analyses. Repertoire metrics were calculated using only productive rearrangements within the normalized downsampled data set. In the normalized cohort, clonotypes with more than 5 templates were defined as pathologically expanded. Repertoire diversity was measured with the Inverse Simpson Index. To capture all clonotypes, CMV-specificity analyses were performed on the non-normalized data set. The table comes from immuneACCESS by way of TCRdb, which keeps in-frame sequences with V and J called. Part of the clones is missing from these tables; in studies checked, under half for an unresolved V gene and the rest for unknown reasons. The V and J calls and the clone size are those of that table, but D and trimming were determined from the DNA. This sample holds approximately 8,800 clones; under 95% were observed only once. The ten top clones hold approximately 5.1% of the sample.

Reading from cysteine to phenylalanine, the CDR3 counts 16 amino acids. The only DNA kept is the CDR3, 48 bases in frame from the first base. Trimming costs V 2 bases and J 8 bases, and their ends lie 16 bases apart. CDR1 is given as KGHSH and CDR2 as LQKENI, both from the germline V gene. Remarks on this clone: Its target antigen remains unknown. The record has no base qualities; no much larger clone is one base away.

The receptor comes from a male patient aged 50 to 59 who had an allogeneic stem cell transplant from a related donor, so T cells may come from the graft donor. Some clones in this sample may be carry-over from other donors' samples. This receptor chain uses TRBV18 and TRBJ1-6; the D gene is perhaps TRBD1, on 5 matching bases. This sample comprised PBMCs, obtained 100 days after allogeneic stem cell transplant. The CDR3 protein sequence reads: CASSPEWGRSHSPLHF. The DNA sequence reads TGTGCCAGCTCACCAGAATGGGGCAGGTCCCATTCACCCCTCCACTTT.